The T cell receptor (beta chain) described here comes from a study of T cells expressing NK-cell markers. Across the whole study: Sorted CD3+CD56+NKG2C+, CD3+CD56+NKG2C- and CD3+CD56-NKG2C+ T cells supplied TCR beta repertoires.

The CDR3 is 17 residues long. Germline assignment: CDR1 SGHRS and CDR2 YFSETQ. TCRdb reprocessed the 5' RACE reads, with one entry per CDR3 protein and no DNA. The sample features 550,000 to 600,000 distinct CDR3 sequences, with under 4.5% in its top ten. The sequence came from a man between 18 and 35 years old in good health. The chain carries TRBV5-1 and TRBJ2-2; without DNA, the TCRdb call of TRBD1 cannot be checked. Sequencing was performed on blood T cells: a sorted CD56 or NKG2C T cell subset, CD4+ or CD8+ T cells, or bulk PBMC T cells (not recorded which). The chain's CDR3 is CASSPDRGRRSPGELFF.